This T cell receptor (beta chain) is drawn from a study of cytomegalovirus exposure and HLA in healthy donors. Study-level points and caveats: Immune exposure information available was restricted to CMV serostatus. It was 160 or so TCR beta chains that were listed as cytomegalovirus-associated. What a later analysis showed was that several of the most significant clusters appeared linked to common viral pathogens.

Use of 60 Vbeta and 13 Jbeta primers characterized the PCR. Per the study methods: Around 76 million unique TCR beta chains, roughly 11 million shared, were counted in a later analysis. Repertoires were generated with immunoSEQ multiplex PCR, while TCRdb's copy carries only in-frame clones and drops some. For V, J and clone size, that table is used; D and trimming come from the DNA. The sample includes about 85,000 clones, nearly 80% of them seen just once. A word on this clone: The antigen is not known.

The sample was PBMCs. This sequence originates from a woman aged 50 to 60 in good health and CMV-seropositive.

This chain's CDR3 is CASSLRAGGTDTQYF. The CDR3 region has the DNA TGTGCCAGCAGCTTGAGAGCGGGGGGCACAGATACGCAGTATTTT. This chain links TRBV5-6 with TRBJ2-3; 8 bases match TRBD2. With 1 base clipped from V and 1 base from J, the junction kept 2 bases outside the gene matches. The CDR3 loop spans 15 amino acids. The germline CDR1 and CDR2 sequences are SGHDT and YYEEEE. Supplemented by reference TRBV5-6 and TRBJ2-3, the full variable domain reads DAGVTQSPTHLIKTRGQQVTLRCSPKSGHDTVSWYQQALGQGPQFIFQYYEEEERQRGNFPDRFSGHQFPNYSSELNVNALLLGDSALYLCASSLRAGGTDTQYFGPGTRLTVL.